This T cell receptor beta chain was sequenced for a study of response to subunit inactivated influenza vaccine. Study results and limitations: The authors suggested that few new T cells are recruited per seasonal influenza vaccination.

To note about this clonotype: Its antigen is unknown. This may come from a read error, since a much larger clone is one base off.

TCRdb used MiXCR to reprocess the RT-PCR reads, holding one entry per CDR3 protein. Altogether roughly 760,000 distinct CDR3 sequences are present, over 20% being singletons, with the ten largest covering roughly 10%. Looked up from germline, CDR1 is SQVTM and CDR2 is ANQGSEA. The CDR3 loop spans 14 amino acids. The V and J ends lost 2 bases and 3 bases, in that order; junction bases with no gene match: 6. This TCR was sampled from a middle-aged man who received an inactivated influenza vaccine. The chain uses TRBV29-1 and TRBJ2-5; 7 bases fit TRBD2. The sample was PBMCs from blood, taken 4 to 6 days after vaccination. The DNA for the CDR3 is TGCAGCGTTGAAAAGGGACTACGGAAAGAGACCCAGTACTTC. Residues: CSVEKGLRKETQYF.